Listed below are T cell receptor beta chains from one sample, sequenced in a study of blood T cell repertoires in COVID-19. Only in-frame clones appear in the TCRdb table, and some are missing; sequencing was by immunoSEQ multiplex PCR. The data show hundreds of thousands of clones, 70% to 90% seen once. Input material: peripheral blood. These receptors all stem from a woman aged 18 to 35 who had recovered from COVID-19. The CDR3 runs from the conserved cysteine through the conserved F or W. The D gene is left open where the match is weak. Size values are once, few and many counts, or a class for expanded clones, and some rows have none.

d_gene	v_gene	abundance	j_gene	CDR3nt	CDR3aa
-	TRBV13	-	TRBJ1-6	TGTGCCAGCAGCCGGGGATTCGACTCACCCCTCCACTTT	CASSRGFDSPLHF
TRBD2	TRBV7-2	-	TRBJ2-3	TGTGCCAGCAGCTTGCTGGGGGGGGGAACAACAGATACGCAGTATTTT	CASSLLGGGTTDTQYF
-	TRBV2	-	TRBJ1-6	TGTGCCAGCAGTCGGGATACCAAGCCATCACCCCTCCACTTT	CASSRDTKPSPLHF
-	TRBV3-1/TRBV3-2	-	TRBJ1-3	TGTGCCAGCAGCCCAAAAAGTGGGGCGTCGGGAAACACCATATATTTT	CASSPKSGASGNTIYF
-	TRBV18	-	TRBJ2-1	TGTGCCAGCTCTCAACTGGTGAACCGATACAATGAGCAGTTCTTC	CASSQLVNRYNEQFF
TRBD1	TRBV5-5	-	TRBJ1-1	TGTGCCAGCAGCGGAACAGGGGCTGAAGCTTTCTTT	CASSGTGAEAFF
-	TRBV18	-	TRBJ2-2	TGTGCCAGCTCACCAGAGGAGAACGGGGAGCTGTTTTTT	CASSPEENGELFF
-	TRBV7-8	-	TRBJ1-1	TGTGCCAGCAGCTTTACAGGAACCACTGAAGCTTTCTTT	CASSFTGTTEAFF
-	TRBV6-5	once	TRBJ2-1	TGTGCCAGCAGAGGGGCGGTAAGCTCCTACAATGAGCAGTTCTTC	CASRGAVSSYNEQFF
-	TRBV9	-	TRBJ2-5	TGTGCCAGCAGCGTAAGCCCGTTAAGTACGGGAGTTGTACAAGAGACCCAGTACTTC	CASSVSPLSTGVVQETQYF
TRBD2	TRBV24-1	-	TRBJ2-3	TGTGCCACCAGTGACCGGAGGCGGGAGAGCACAGATACGCAGTATTTT	CATSDRRRESTDTQYF
TRBD1	TRBV30	once	TRBJ1-2	TGTGCCTGGAGTGAGGACAGGGGGAATGGCTACACCTTC	CAWSEDRGNGYTF
-	TRBV5-1	-	TRBJ1-1	TGCGCCAGCAGCTTGACTCCGGGACAGAACACTGAAGCTTTCTTT	CASSLTPGQNTEAFF
-	TRBV4-1	few	TRBJ1-1	TGCGCCAGCAGCCACGGGGTAGGGTTCACTGAAGCTTTCTTT	CASSHGVGFTEAFF
TRBD1	TRBV7-6	once	TRBJ2-5	TGTGCCAGCACCCGGGACAGGCAGGTTTCGGAGACCCAGTACTTC	CASTRDRQVSETQYF